A single sample is the source of the 3 T cell receptor beta chains below, sequenced in a study of cytomegalovirus exposure and HLA in healthy donors. PCR amplification relied on 60 Vbeta primers (plus 13 Jbeta primers). This table comes from immunoSEQ multiplex PCR, and its TCRdb copy is limited to in-frame clones, with some not included. There are over 45,000 clones in the sample; approximately 80% occur only once, and more than 1.4% lies in the top ten. The sequencing sample was made of PBMCs. The receptor set was obtained from a female donor in good health and CMV-seronegative.

The rearrangement links TRBV11-1 to TRBJ1-1, with D unresolved. The germline gives CDR1 SGHAT, CDR2 FQDESV (reference sequence). The germline V and J ends were trimmed by 4 bases and 11 bases, with 17 bases remaining between them. CDR3 size: 13 residues. CDR3 region: CASSWELSRGAFF. CDR3 DNA sequence: TGTGCCAGCAGCTGGGAACTTTCGCGAGGGGCTTTCTTT.

As DNA, the CDR3 is TGTGCCAGCAGTGAAGCGGGCAGGTTGAGAAATCAGCCCCAGCATTTT. Translated: CASSEAGRLRNQPQHF. This rearrangement joins TRBV2 to TRBJ1-5; no clear D gene. This CDR3 is built from 16 residues. In germline, CDR1 is SNHLY, CDR2 FYNNEI. V dropped 0 bases and J dropped 4 bases, with 13 bases sitting between them. The entire variable domain, with the rest obtained from reference TRBV2 and TRBJ1-5, is as follows: EPEVTQTPSHQVTQMGQEVILRCVPISNHLYFYWYRQILGQKVEFLVSFYNNEISEKSEIFDDQFSVERPDGSNFTLKIRSTKLEDSAMYFCASSEAGRLRNQPQHFGDGTRLSIL.

This sequence joins TRBV11-2 and TRBJ1-2; 8 bases are shared with TRBD1. Germline V CDR1 and CDR2: SGHAT, FQNNGV. The J segment lost 3 bases and the V segment lost 0 bases, leaving 9 bases of the junction unmatched. The CDR3 extends over 17 amino acids. CDR3 sequence: CASSLEGQGARYYGYTF. CDR3 nucleotide sequence: TGTGCCAGCAGCTTAGAAGGTCAGGGGGCGCGGTACTATGGCTACACCTTC.